What follows are 21 T cell receptor beta chains derived from one specimen sequenced in a study of T cell repertoires in cytomegalovirus infection. TCRdb re-derived calls from the reads in MiXCR, one entry per CDR3 protein. The sample has roughly 320,000 distinct CDR3 sequences; roughly 9.3% are singletons. Source material: PBMCs. All receptors derive from a human donor in good health (CMV status not recorded). Some clones in this sample may be carry-over from other donors' samples.

This clonotype was observed a few times. V usage is TRBV28 and J usage is TRBJ2-7; D could derive from TRBD1 or TRBD2 (5 bases each). CDR1 and CDR2 from the germline V gene are MDHEN and SYDVKM. V was shortened by 4 bases and J by 1 base, with 14 bases between the two germline ends. The CDR3 totals 15 residues. CDR3 sequence (DNA): TGTGCCAGCAGTTCCTCCGGGACGGATTCCTACGAGCAGTACGTC. It specifies CASSSSGTDSYEQYV.

This clonotype has at least ten counts. V is TRBV19 and J is TRBJ2-1; 9 positions agree with TRBD1. This CDR3 region has 15 residues. V was clipped by 5 bases and J by 7 bases; unmatched bases: 9. Germline CDR1 is LNHDA and CDR2 is SQIVND (reference sequence). CDR3 in DNA: TGTGCCAGTAGTTCACCGGGACAGGGAAAGAATGAGCAGTTCTTC. It yields the protein CASSSPGQGKNEQFF.

This clonotype was found many times. V and J are TRBV7-8 and TRBJ1-2; no firm D call. Germline-derived CDR1 and CDR2 are SGHVS and FQNEAQ. V was clipped by 6 bases and J by 5 bases, with 13 bases between them. The CDR3 runs to 13 residues. The CDR3 DNA reads TGTGCCAGCAGTCCCATTGAGGCATATGGCTACACCTTC. It encodes CASSPIEAYGYTF.

The table lists this clonotype with many counts. V is TRBV7-9 and J is TRBJ2-7; TRBD2 aligns across 7 bases. Trimming cost V 5 bases and J 3 bases; bases outside gene matches: 10. Germline CDR1 reads SEHNR; CDR2 reads FQNEAQ (reference sequence). The CDR3 contains 15 residues. CDR3 amino acids: CASSPLGEGLYEQYF. The CDR3 coding sequence is TGTGCCAGCAGCCCCCTCGGGGAGGGACTCTACGAGCAGTACTTC.

The rearrangement joins TRBV6-6 to TRBJ1-2; D unresolved. The germline V and J ends were trimmed by 6 bases and 7 bases, with 12 bases remaining between them. The germline V gene has CDR1 MNHNY and CDR2 SVGAGI (reference sequence). This CDR3 is built from 12 residues. CDR3 nucleotide sequence: TGTGCCAGCAGCCCCGGCAGGACTGGCTACACCTTC. The encoded protein is CASSPGRTGYTF.

This clonotype occurred many times. The chain is built from TRBV6-6 and TRBJ1-2; D is possibly TRBD1 (5 bases). Germline-derived CDR1 and CDR2 are MNHNY and SVGAGI (reference sequence). V shed 7 bases and J shed 4 bases, with 19 bases lying between them. The CDR3 has 15 residues. The CDR3 is CASTLNGETAYGYTF. In nucleotides, the CDR3 is TGTGCCAGCACCTTAAACGGGGAGACAGCCTATGGCTACACCTTC.

The CDR3 loop reads CASSPWGQGNTEAFF. The CDR3 DNA follows: TGCGCCAGCAGCCCGTGGGGACAGGGGAACACTGAAGCTTTCTTT. The gene calls are TRBV4-1 and TRBJ1-1; 9 bases agree with TRBD1. The trim removed 4 bases at V and 1 base at J, leaving 4 bases unmatched. CDR3 length equals 15 residues. Germline values: CDR1 MGHRA, CDR2 YSYEKL.

This clonotype was seen ten or more times. The CDR3 DNA reads TGTGCCACCAGTGATTTAAGGCAGCTCTACGAGCAGTACGTC. It encodes CATSDLRQLYEQYV. The V and J genes are TRBV24-1 and TRBJ2-7; D ambiguous. Germline values: CDR1 KGHDR, CDR2 SFDVKD. Trimming took off 1 base at V and 3 bases at J, with 9 bases between the two ends. The CDR3 covers 14 residues.

Turning to this clonotype: Since a much larger clone is just one base distant, this may be a read error. The rearrangement uses TRBV5-1 and TRBJ2-1; 8 bases line up with TRBD2. Germline V CDR1 and CDR2: SGHRS, YFSETQ. The length of the CDR3 is 16 residues. In nucleotides, the CDR3 is TGCGCCAGAAGCTTGGCACCAGCGGGGGATCCGGTCGAGCAGTTCTTC. Amino acids: CARSLAPAGDPVEQFF.

This clonotype was recorded many times. The chain employs TRBV19 and TRBJ1-1, with no clear D. Trimming cost V 9 bases and J 3 bases, with 17 bases left between them. The CDR3 runs 14 residues. Per germline, CDR1 LNHDA and CDR2 SQIVND (reference sequence). CDR3 region: CASAEWTRDTEAFF. In nucleotides, the CDR3 is TGTGCCAGCGCTGAATGGACTAGGGACACTGAAGCTTTCTTT.

This clonotype has ten or more counts. The chain joins TRBV10-3 to TRBJ2-7; 8 nucleotides agree with TRBD2. Germline V gene data show CDR1 as ENHRY and CDR2 as SYGVKD. The CDR3 has 15 amino acids. The junction had 3 bases not matched to a gene; V was cut back by 0 bases and J by 2 bases. CDR3 residues: CAISESPGGAYEQYV. Here the CDR3 DNA reads TGTGCCATCAGTGAGTCGCCGGGAGGGGCCTACGAGCAGTACGTC.

The sample holds many counts of this clonotype. V and J are TRBV20-1 and TRBJ2-1; TRBD1 agrees at 8 bases. CDR1 is DFQATT, CDR2 SNEGSKA, per germline (reference sequence). The length of the CDR3 is 16 residues. V was clipped by 1 base and J by 9 bases; unmatched bases: 14. CDR3 in amino acids: CSARGLGTGALVEQFF. The CDR3, as DNA: TGCAGTGCTAGAGGTCTTGGGACAGGTGCTTTAGTTGAGCAGTTCTTC.

This clonotype has at least ten counts. The gene calls are TRBV7-9 and TRBJ1-5, with TRBD1 as a possible D gene (5 bases). V lost 3 bases, J lost 4 bases, and 16 bases lay in between. The germline V gene encodes CDR1 SEHNR and CDR2 FQNEAQ (reference sequence). The CDR3 extends over 16 amino acids. The CDR3 here is CASSLATGRLNQPQHF. DNA for the CDR3: TGTGCCAGCAGCTTGGCCACGGGACGCCTGAATCAGCCCCAGCATTTT. The full variable domain, its missing parts supplied by reference TRBV7-9 and TRBJ1-5, is DTGVSQNPRHKITKRGQNVTFRCDPISEHNRLYWYRQTLGQGPEFLTYFQNEAQLEKSRLLSDRFSAERPKGSFSTLEIQRTEQGDSAMYLCASSLATGRLNQPQHFGDGTRLSIL.

This rearrangement joins TRBV29-1 to TRBJ1-2, with TRBD1 identical over 8 bases. CDR1 SQVTM and CDR2 ANQGSEA come from the germline V gene. The junction had 3 bases not matched to a gene; V was cut back by 5 bases and J by 4 bases. The length of the CDR3 is 12 residues. The CDR3 DNA reads as TGCAGCGTTCCCGGGACAGGCTATGGCTACACCTTC. Translated, it gives CSVPGTGYGYTF.

This clonotype was observed at least ten times. This chain links TRBV7-2 with TRBJ2-5, with D unclear. Germline values: CDR1 SGHTA, CDR2 FQGNSA. There are 15 residues in the CDR3. V shed 0 bases and J shed 2 bases, with 10 bases lying between them. The CDR3: CASSLATYPQETQYF. In nucleotides, the CDR3 is TGTGCCAGCAGCTTAGCGACGTATCCTCAAGAGACCCAGTACTTC.

The chain recombines TRBV19 with TRBJ2-7; the D call may be TRBD1 or TRBD2 (5 bases each). There are 14 residues in the CDR3. CDR1 and CDR2 (germline): LNHDA, SQIVND (reference sequence). The V end lost 6 bases, the J end lost 3 bases, and 15 bases lay between the germline ends. CDR3 bases: TGTGCCAGTAGCAGGGACGGAAGCCGCTACGAGCAGTACTTC. Its translation: CASSRDGSRYEQYF.

At least ten counts were recorded for this clonotype. DNA of the CDR3: TGTGCCAGCACCCCGGACAGGGGTATGAATACGCAGTATTTT. This translates into CASTPDRGMNTQYF. V usage is TRBV12-3 or TRBV12-4 and J usage is TRBJ2-3, with 9 bases that match TRBD1. V lost 7 bases, J lost 7 bases, and 9 bases stayed unmatched. This CDR3 region has 14 residues.

This clonotype was seen ten or more times. J is TRBJ1-2 and V is TRBV29-1; no reliable D call. Trimming removed 4 bases from V and 4 bases from J, with 13 bases in between. Germline-derived CDR1 and CDR2 are SQVTM and ANQGSEA. This CDR3 spans 13 amino acids. The CDR3 nucleotides are TGCAGCGTTGTGGCCAGCCCAATCTATGGCTACACCTTC. Residues: CSVVASPIYGYTF.

The chain combines TRBV9 with TRBJ2-7, with 8 bases fitting TRBD1. This CDR3 contains 14 residues. Germline V gives CDR1 SGDLS, CDR2 YYNGEE. After removal of 4 bases from V and 1 base from J, the junction contained 4 bases not matched to a gene. The CDR3 DNA is TGTGCCAGCAGCCCGCGGGACAGGTCCTACGAGCAGTACGTC. Its translation: CASSPRDRSYEQYV.

This clonotype was observed at least ten times. The chain joins TRBV6-6 to TRBJ2-1; no clear D. Per the germline V gene, CDR1 is MNHNY and CDR2 is SVGAGI (reference sequence). The ends were cut back, 2 bases at V and 0 bases at J, with 11 bases in the middle. This CDR3 contains 16 residues. The CDR3 loop reads CASSYGQAPSYNEQFF. CDR3 sequence (DNA): TGTGCCAGCAGTTACGGGCAGGCACCCTCCTACAATGAGCAGTTCTTC.

This clonotype occurred many times. The chain recombines TRBV6-2 or TRBV6-3 with TRBJ1-5; 9 positions agree with TRBD1. The CDR3 runs 18 residues. The V gene's germline CDR1 is MNHEY and CDR2 SVGEGT. The V gene end was trimmed by 6 bases and the J gene end by 5 bases; junction bases not matched to a gene: 17. The CDR3 here is CASRGGTGNPHIDQPQHF. The CDR3 DNA is TGTGCCAGCAGGGGGGGGACAGGGAACCCCCATATCGATCAGCCCCAGCATTTT.